Presented here are 4 T cell receptor beta chains from one specimen sequenced in a study of blood T cell repertoires in COVID-19. The data were produced by immunoSEQ multiplex PCR, yet TCRdb's version contains in-frame clones alone and is incomplete. The sample yields 130,000 to 150,000 clones, 80% seen once. The specimen was peripheral blood. The receptor source for this set is a man aged 55 to 70 with active or convalescent COVID-19.

The gene calls are TRBV5-4 and TRBJ2-2, with 14 bases identical to TRBD2. Looked up from germline, CDR1 is SGHNT and CDR2 is YYREEE (reference sequence). V trimming: 3 bases; J trimming: 6 bases; junction bases outside the gene matches: 4. This CDR3 comprises 16 residues. DNA of the CDR3: TGTGCCAGCAGCTCCACGACTAGCGGGAGGGCCGGGGAGCTGTTTTTT. It is translated as CASSSTTSGRAGELFF.

The chain has TRBV25-1 and TRBJ2-3; 12 nucleotides agree with TRBD2. Germline V gene data show CDR1 as MGHDK and CDR2 as SYGVNS. The CDR3 is 16 residues long. V trimming: 5 bases; J trimming: 2 bases; junction bases outside the gene matches: 5. The CDR3 loop is CASSHRLAGATDTQYF. The CDR3 DNA sequence: TGTGCCAGCAGTCACCGACTAGCGGGAGCCACAGATACGCAGTATTTT.

This chain links TRBV7-3 with TRBJ2-3, with D possibly TRBD1 on 6 matching bases. The CDR3 has 13 residues. Germline CDR1 reads SGHTA; CDR2 reads FQGTGA. Trimming cost V 5 bases and J 5 bases, with 11 bases left between them. CDR3 sequence: CASSGEGGDTQYF. DNA for the CDR3: TGTGCCAGCAGCGGCGAAGGGGGAGATACGCAGTATTTT.

The chain has TRBV2 and TRBJ2-1; TRBD1 matches 7 bases. From germline, CDR1 is SNHLY and CDR2 FYNNEI. The ends lost 6 bases at V and 5 bases at J; junction bases unmatched: 4. The CDR3 covers 13 residues. Written as DNA, the CDR3 is TGTGCCAGCAGCGGGGACAGTAACAATGAGCAGTTCTTC. Protein sequence: CASSGDSNNEQFF.